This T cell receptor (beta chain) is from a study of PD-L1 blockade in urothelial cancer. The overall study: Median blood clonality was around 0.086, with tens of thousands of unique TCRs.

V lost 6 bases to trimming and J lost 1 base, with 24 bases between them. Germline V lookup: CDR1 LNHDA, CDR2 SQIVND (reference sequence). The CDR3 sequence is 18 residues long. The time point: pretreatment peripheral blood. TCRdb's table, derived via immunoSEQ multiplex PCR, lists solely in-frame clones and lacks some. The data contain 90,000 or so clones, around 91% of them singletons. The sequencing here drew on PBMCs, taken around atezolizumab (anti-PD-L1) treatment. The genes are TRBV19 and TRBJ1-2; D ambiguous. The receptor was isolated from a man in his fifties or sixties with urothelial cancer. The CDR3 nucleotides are TGTGCCAGTAGATTGGCAGCCCGTAGCTCTGCGGTTAACTATGGCTACACCTTC. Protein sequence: CASRLAARSSAVNYGYTF.